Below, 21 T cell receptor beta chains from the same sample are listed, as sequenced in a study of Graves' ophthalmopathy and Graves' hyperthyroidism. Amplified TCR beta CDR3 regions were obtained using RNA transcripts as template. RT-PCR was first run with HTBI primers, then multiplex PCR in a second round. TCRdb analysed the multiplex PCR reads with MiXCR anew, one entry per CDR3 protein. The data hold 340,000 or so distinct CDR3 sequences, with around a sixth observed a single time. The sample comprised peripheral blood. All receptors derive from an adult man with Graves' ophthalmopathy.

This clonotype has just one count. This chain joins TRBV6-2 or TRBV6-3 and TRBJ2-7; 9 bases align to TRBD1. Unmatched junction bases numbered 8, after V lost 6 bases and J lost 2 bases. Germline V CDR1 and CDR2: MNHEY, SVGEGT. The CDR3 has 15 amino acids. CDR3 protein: CASRGQGMGAYEQYF. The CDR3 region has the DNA TGTGCCAGCAGAGGACAGGGGATGGGGGCCTACGAGCAGTACTTC.

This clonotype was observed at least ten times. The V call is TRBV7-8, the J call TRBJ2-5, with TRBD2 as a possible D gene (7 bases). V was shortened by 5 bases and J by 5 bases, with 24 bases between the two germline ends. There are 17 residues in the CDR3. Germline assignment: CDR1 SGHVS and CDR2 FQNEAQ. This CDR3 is CASSTQTRTRRGETQYF. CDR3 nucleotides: TGTGCCAGCAGCACCCAAACGCGGACTAGGAGGGGGGAGACCCAGTACTTC.

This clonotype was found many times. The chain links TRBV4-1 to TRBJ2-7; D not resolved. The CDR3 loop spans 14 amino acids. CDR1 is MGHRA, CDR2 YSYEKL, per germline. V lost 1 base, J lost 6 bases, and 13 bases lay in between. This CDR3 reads CASSQARTDSEQYF. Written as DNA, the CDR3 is TGCGCCAGCAGCCAAGCTCGCACCGATTCCGAGCAGTACTTC.

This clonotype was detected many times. CDR3 nucleotides: TGTGCCAGCAGCTTGGACTCACCCCTCCACTTT. This encodes CASSLDSPLHF. V is TRBV5-5 and J is TRBJ1-6; D uncertain. From germline, CDR1 is SGHKS and CDR2 YYEKEE (reference sequence). The CDR3 runs to 11 residues. The ends were cut back, 0 bases at V and 10 bases at J, with 2 bases in the middle.

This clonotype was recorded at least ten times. CDR3 in amino acids: CASSPGALTGTGHETQYF. CDR3 sequence (DNA): TGTGCCAGCAGCCCGGGAGCTCTCACCGGGACAGGGCACGAGACCCAGTACTTC. This chain connects TRBV4-2 to TRBJ2-5; 9 positions match TRBD1. The length of the CDR3 is 18 residues. J was trimmed by 5 bases and V by 4 bases; bases with no gene match: 17. Germline V gene data show CDR1 as LGHNA and CDR2 as YNFKEQ.

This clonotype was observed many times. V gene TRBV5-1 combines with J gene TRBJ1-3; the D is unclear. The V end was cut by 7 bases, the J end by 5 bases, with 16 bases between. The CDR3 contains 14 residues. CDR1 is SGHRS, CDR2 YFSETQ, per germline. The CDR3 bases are TGCGCCAGCGCTCAGCAGGATGTAAGAAACACCATATATTTT. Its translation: CASAQQDVRNTIYF.

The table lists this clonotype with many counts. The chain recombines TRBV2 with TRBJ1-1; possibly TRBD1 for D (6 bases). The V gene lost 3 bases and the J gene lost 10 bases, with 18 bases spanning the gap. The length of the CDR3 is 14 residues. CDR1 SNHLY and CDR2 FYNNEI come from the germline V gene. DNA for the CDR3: TGTGCCAGCAGTGAGGAAACAGGGTTTCTTGGAGCTTTCTTT. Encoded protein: CASSEETGFLGAFF.

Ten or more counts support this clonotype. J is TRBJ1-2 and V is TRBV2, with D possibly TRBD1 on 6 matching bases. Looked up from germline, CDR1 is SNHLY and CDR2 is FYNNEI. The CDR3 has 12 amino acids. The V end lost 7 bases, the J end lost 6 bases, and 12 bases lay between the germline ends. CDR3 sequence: CASTIQGNGYTF. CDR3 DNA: TGTGCCAGCACAATCCAGGGGAATGGCTACACCTTC.

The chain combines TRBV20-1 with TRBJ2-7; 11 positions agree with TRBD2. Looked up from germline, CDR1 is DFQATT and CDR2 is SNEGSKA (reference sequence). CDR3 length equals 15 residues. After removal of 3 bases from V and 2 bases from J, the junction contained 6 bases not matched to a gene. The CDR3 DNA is TGCAGTGCTAGGGTCCTAGCGGGAGGAGCCTACGAGCAGTACTTC. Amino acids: CSARVLAGGAYEQYF.

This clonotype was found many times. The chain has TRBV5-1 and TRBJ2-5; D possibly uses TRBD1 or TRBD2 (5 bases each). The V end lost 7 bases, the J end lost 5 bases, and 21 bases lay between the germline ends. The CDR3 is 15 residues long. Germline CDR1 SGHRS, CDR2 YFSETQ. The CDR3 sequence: CASWSGPGIGETQYF. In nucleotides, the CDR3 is TGCGCCAGCTGGTCAGGGCCGGGGATCGGCGAGACCCAGTACTTC.

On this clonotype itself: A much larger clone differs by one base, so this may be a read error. The CDR3 protein is CASSSTGASGNTIYF. Written as DNA, the CDR3 is TGTGCCAGCTCATCCACAGGGGCCTCTGGAAACACCATATATTTT. V and J are TRBV18 and TRBJ1-3, with TRBD1 matching 7 bases. Germline values: CDR1 KGHSH, CDR2 LQKENI. The CDR3 loop spans 15 amino acids. After removal of 5 bases from V and 0 bases from J, the junction contained 4 bases not matched to a gene.

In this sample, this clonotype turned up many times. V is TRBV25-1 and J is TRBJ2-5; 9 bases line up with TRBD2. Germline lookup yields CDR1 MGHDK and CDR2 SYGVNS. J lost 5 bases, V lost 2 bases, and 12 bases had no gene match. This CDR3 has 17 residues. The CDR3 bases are TGTGCCAGCAGTGAAGGGGGTTTTAGCGGGAGTCTGGAGACCCAGTACTTC. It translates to CASSEGGFSGSLETQYF.

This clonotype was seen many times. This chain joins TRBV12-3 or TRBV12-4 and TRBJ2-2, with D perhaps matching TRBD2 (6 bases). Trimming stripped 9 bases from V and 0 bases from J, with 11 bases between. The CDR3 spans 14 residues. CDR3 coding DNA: TGTGCCAGTCAGGCGGGAACGAACACCGGGGAGCTGTTTTTT. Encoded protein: CASQAGTNTGELFF.

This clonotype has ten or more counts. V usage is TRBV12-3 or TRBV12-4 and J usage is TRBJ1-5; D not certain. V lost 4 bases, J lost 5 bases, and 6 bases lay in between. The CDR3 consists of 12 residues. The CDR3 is CASSYGYQPQHF. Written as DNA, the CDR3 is TGTGCCAGCAGTTACGGGTATCAGCCCCAGCATTTT.

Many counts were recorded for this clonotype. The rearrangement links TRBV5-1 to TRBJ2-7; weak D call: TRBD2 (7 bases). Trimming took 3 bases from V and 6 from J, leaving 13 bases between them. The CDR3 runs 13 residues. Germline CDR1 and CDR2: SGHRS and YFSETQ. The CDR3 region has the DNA TGCGCCAGCAGCTCATATCGGGGGGCCGAGCAGTACTTC. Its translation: CASSSYRGAEQYF.

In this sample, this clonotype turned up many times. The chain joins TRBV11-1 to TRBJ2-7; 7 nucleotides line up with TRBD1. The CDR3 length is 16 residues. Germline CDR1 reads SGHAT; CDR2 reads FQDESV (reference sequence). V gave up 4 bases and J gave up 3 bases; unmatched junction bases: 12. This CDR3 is CASSSRTGAGSYEQYF. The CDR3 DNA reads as TGTGCCAGCAGCTCAAGAACAGGGGCCGGAAGCTACGAGCAGTACTTC.

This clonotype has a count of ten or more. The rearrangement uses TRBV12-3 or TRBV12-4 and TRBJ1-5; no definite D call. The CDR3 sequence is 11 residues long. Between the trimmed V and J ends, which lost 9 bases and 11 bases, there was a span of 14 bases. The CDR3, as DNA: TGTGCCAGTTGCGATGCGGTGGCCCAGCATTTT. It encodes CASCDAVAQHF.

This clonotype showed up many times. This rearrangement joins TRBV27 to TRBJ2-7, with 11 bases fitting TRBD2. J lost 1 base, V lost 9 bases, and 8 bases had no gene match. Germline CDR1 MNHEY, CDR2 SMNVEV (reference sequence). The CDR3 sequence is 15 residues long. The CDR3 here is CASQILAGGSYEQYF. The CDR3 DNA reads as TGTGCCAGTCAAATCCTAGCGGGAGGATCCTACGAGCAGTACTTC.

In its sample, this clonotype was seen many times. Here the CDR3 reads CASSLGRGAFF. The CDR3 bases are TGTGCCAGCTCCTTGGGGAGGGGAGCTTTCTTT. The V gene is TRBV19, the J gene TRBJ1-1; weak D call: TRBD1 (5 bases). V was shortened by 9 bases and J by 10 bases, with 15 bases between the two germline ends. This CDR3 contains 11 residues. CDR1 and CDR2 (germline): LNHDA, SQIVND (reference sequence).

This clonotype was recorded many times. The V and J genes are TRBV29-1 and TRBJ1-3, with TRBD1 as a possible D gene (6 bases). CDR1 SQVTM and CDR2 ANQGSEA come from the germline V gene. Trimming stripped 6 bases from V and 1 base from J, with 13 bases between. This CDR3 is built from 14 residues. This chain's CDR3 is CSVLLGQSGNTIYF. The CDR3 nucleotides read TGCAGCGTCTTACTCGGACAGTCTGGAAACACCATATATTTT. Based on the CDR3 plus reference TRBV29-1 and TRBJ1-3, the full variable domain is SAVISQKPSRDICQRGTSLTIQCQVDSQVTMMFWYRQQPGQSLTLIATANQGSEATYESGFVIDKFPISRPNLTFSTLTVSNMSPEDSSIYLCSVLLGQSGNTIYFGEGSWLTVV.

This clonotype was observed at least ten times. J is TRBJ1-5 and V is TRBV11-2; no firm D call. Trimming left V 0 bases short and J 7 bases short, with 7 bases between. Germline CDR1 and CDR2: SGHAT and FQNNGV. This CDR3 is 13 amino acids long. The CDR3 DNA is TGTGCCAGCAGCTTAGAGGTTACCCAGCCCCAGCATTTT. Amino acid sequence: CASSLEVTQPQHF.